This entry is about one TCR beta chain. Authors' methods: How many nucleated cells were present was estimated from reference gene primer amplification. The assay was immunoSEQ multiplex PCR, and TCRdb's table has in-frame clones only and misses some. D and trimming come from the DNA, and the V and J calls and clone size come from that table. The sample shows 90,000 to 150,000 clones, roughly three quarters of them seen only once. The data belong to a study of blood T cell repertoires in COVID-19. Study overall: From the United States, Italy and Spain came samples of acute and convalescent COVID-19. PBMCs, B-cell-depleted T cells, or T cells were the source of the cDNA or gDNA that made up the material.

V lost 4 bases and J lost 3; bases outside the gene matches: 7. This CDR3 has 16 amino acids. The germline V gene encodes CDR1 SGHRS and CDR2 YFSETQ. J is TRBJ2-7 and V is TRBV5-1, with 13 bases identical to TRBD2. The receptor comes from a human donor in a cohort sampled during active COVID-19. What was sequenced was peripheral blood. The CDR3 is CASSGKGLAGHYEQYF. CDR3 DNA sequence: TGCGCCAGCAGCGGCAAGGGACTAGCGGGGCACTACGAGCAGTACTTC.